These 8 T cell receptor beta chains originate from one sample sequenced in a study of shared clonotypes between healthy human individuals. This table comes from immunoSEQ multiplex PCR, and its TCRdb copy is limited to in-frame clones, with some not included. The sample has about 2 million clones, over 85% seen once. The source material was naive CD4+ T cells sorted from blood. Subset meaning: CD45RA+ positively selected. The receptors here all came from a man between 18 and 35 years old in good health.

The chain joins TRBV9 to TRBJ1-2; possibly TRBD1 for D (6 bases). Per germline, CDR1 SGDLS and CDR2 YYNGEE. This CDR3 comprises 15 residues. V was shortened by 4 bases and J by 1 base, with 14 bases between the two germline ends. The CDR3 DNA is TGTGCCAGCAGCTCACAGGGTCACGGTAACTATGGCTACACCTTC. It encodes CASSSQGHGNYGYTF.

J is TRBJ2-7 and V is TRBV29-1; TRBD1 matches 8 bases. In germline, CDR1 is SQVTM, CDR2 ANQGSEA. Trimming took 5 bases from V and 0 from J; bases not matched to a gene: 3. The length of the CDR3 is 13 residues. The CDR3 protein is CSVSDRGSYEQYF. In DNA form, the CDR3 reads TGCAGCGTTTCCGACAGGGGCTCCTACGAGCAGTACTTC.

The chain carries TRBV6-6 and TRBJ1-1; no firm D call. Germline V gene sequence: CDR1 MNHNY, CDR2 SVGAGI (reference sequence). V shed 6 bases and J shed 5 bases, with 16 bases lying between them. The CDR3 totals 14 residues. The CDR3 loop reads CASRKGPAETEAFF. DNA for the CDR3: TGTGCCAGCAGAAAAGGACCGGCGGAGACTGAAGCTTTCTTT.

J is TRBJ2-7 and V is TRBV5-1; D possibly corresponds to TRBD2 (6 bases). The V gene lost 4 bases and the J gene lost 3 bases, with 17 bases spanning the gap. The CDR3 is 15 amino acids. Germline CDR1 reads SGHRS; CDR2 reads YFSETQ. CDR3 loop: CASSPRGGNNYEQYF. In nucleotides, the CDR3 is TGCGCCAGCAGCCCCAGAGGCGGGAACAACTACGAGCAGTACTTC.

V is TRBV5-1 and J is TRBJ2-7; either TRBD1 or TRBD2 may fit D (6 bases each). From germline, CDR1 is SGHRS and CDR2 YFSETQ. The V end was cut by 3 bases, the J end by 7 bases, with 14 bases between. CDR3 length equals 13 residues. CDR3 bases: TGCGCCAGCAGCTCCTCGGGGGCCTGGGAGCAGTACTTC. This encodes CASSSSGAWEQYF.

This clone was recorded once. The rearrangement uses TRBV20-1 and TRBJ1-1, with D unresolved. CDR1 is DFQATT, CDR2 SNEGSKA, per germline (reference sequence). Trimming removed 4 bases at V and 8 bases at J, with 11 bases between. The CDR3 spans 11 residues. The chain's CDR3 is CSATGETEAFF. The CDR3 coding sequence is TGCAGTGCTACCGGGGAGACCGAAGCTTTCTTT.

This chain joins TRBV12-5 and TRBJ2-2; 8 nucleotides match TRBD1. This CDR3 comprises 19 residues. V gave up 1 base and J gave up 5 bases; unmatched junction bases: 15. Germline CDR1 is LGHNT and CDR2 is FRNRAP. CDR3 bases: TGTGCTAGTGGTTTGGCCCTAACTAAACAGGGGGAATGGACCGGGGAGCTGTTTTTT. This encodes CASGLALTKQGEWTGELFF.

The chain uses TRBV28 and TRBJ2-7, with D tentatively TRBD1 (5 bases). This CDR3 region has 12 residues. Between the trimmed V and J ends, which lost 3 bases and 7 bases, there was a span of 10 bases. Germline CDR1 MDHEN, CDR2 SYDVKM. The CDR3 reads CASSFPGWEQYF. The CDR3 DNA reads as TGTGCCAGCAGTTTTCCAGGGTGGGAGCAGTACTTC.